The T cell receptor beta chain under discussion was sequenced for a study of T-cell memory formation after mild COVID-19. Study-wide findings and caveats: Balance between CD4 and CD8 was seen in clones contracting day 15 to 85, and a CD4+ lean was seen in later expanders.

About this clonotype itself: The antigen remains unidentified.

The authors produced TCR alpha and TCR beta cDNA libraries with sample barcodes and UMIs by 5'RACE using constant-segment primers. TCRdb passed the 5' RACE reads through MiXCR, listing each CDR3 protein once. The repertoire consists of about 110,000 distinct CDR3 sequences, with 14% occurring once and the leading ten covering about 39%. The sample comprised PBMCs or a T cell subset sorted from them (not recorded which). This sequence originates from a young man who had mild COVID-19 (a few samples of this study predate the infection). Cell type and time point are not known.

As DNA, the CDR3 is TGCGCCAGCAGCCAAGCAGGAGTCGTAGAGGGAACTGAAGCTTTCTTT. Translation: CASSQAGVVEGTEAFF. The chain is built from TRBV4-3 and TRBJ1-1, with no clear D. This CDR3 is built from 16 residues. V lost 1 base to trimming and J lost 5 bases, with 17 bases between them. The germline CDR1 and CDR2 sequences are LGHNA and YSLEER.